The 29 T cell receptor beta chains in this list originate from one sample, sequenced in a study of neurological immune-mediated disorders. MiXCR was run by TCRdb on the 5' RACE reads, yielding one entry per CDR3 protein. The sample includes about 90,000 distinct CDR3 sequences, roughly 13% seen only once; the top ten take around 5%. Specified time point: longitudinal time-point 2. The sequencing sample was made of PBMCs. The receptors originated from a female donor with HTLV-1-associated myelopathy (HAM/TSP).

This clonotype was counted at least ten times. This chain joins TRBV28 and TRBJ2-7, with 9 bases aligning to TRBD1. Trimming at V came to 3 bases and at J to 3 bases, leaving 6 bases not matched to a gene. Germline V CDR1 and CDR2: MDHEN, SYDVKM. The CDR3 is made up of 15 amino acids. The CDR3 reads CASSFPRDRVYEQYF. In nucleotides, the CDR3 is TGTGCCAGCAGTTTCCCTCGGGACAGGGTCTACGAGCAGTACTTC.

Notes on this clonotype: The junction differs from germline at one of its ends, possibly a read error. V usage is TRBV12-3 or TRBV12-4 and J usage is TRBJ2-5; D is uncertain. The CDR3 is 13 amino acids. CDR3 nucleotide sequence: TGTGCCAGCAGTCCTCGGGTCCCGGAGACCCAATACTTC. It codes for CASSPRVPETQYF.

With respect to this clonotype: Relative to the germline gene, one junction end is altered; a read error may explain this. The chain recombines TRBV10-3 with TRBJ2-1, with 9 positions matching TRBD2. The V gene's germline CDR1 is ENHRY and CDR2 SYGVKD. The CDR3 loop spans 16 amino acids. CDR3 DNA: TGTACCATCAGTGAAAACCCGCGGGGGGGCCTAAGTGAGCAGTTCTTC. It is translated as CTISENPRGGLSEQFF.

In this sample, this clonotype turned up many times. This chain links TRBV5-1 with TRBJ1-3, with D unresolved. V lost 5 bases, J lost 0 bases, and 15 bases lay in between. Germline CDR1 and CDR2: SGHRS and YFSETQ. CDR3 size: 16 residues. CDR3 sequence reads: CASRNSPGNSGNTIYF. The CDR3 DNA is TGCGCCAGCAGAAACTCCCCAGGCAACTCTGGAAACACCATATATTTT.

For this clonotype: At one end the junction does not follow the germline gene, possibly because of a read error. The V call is TRBV28, the J call TRBJ2-7; TRBD1 matches 10 bases. CDR1 is MDHEN, CDR2 SYDVKM, per germline. CDR3 length: 14 residues. The CDR3 bases are TGTTCCAGCAGTCCTGGGACAGGGGTTTACGAGCAGTACTTC. This translates into CSSSPGTGVYEQYF.

This clonotype was counted many times. The rearrangement links TRBV5-1 to TRBJ2-2; possible D gene TRBD1, 6 bases. V was clipped by 3 bases and J by 0 bases, with 18 bases between them. Germline CDR1 SGHRS, CDR2 YFSETQ. The CDR3 sequence is 18 residues long. CDR3 sequence: CASSSRQAQIANTGELFF. The CDR3 nucleotides read TGCGCCAGCAGCTCCCGACAGGCCCAAATCGCGAACACCGGGGAGCTGTTTTTT. The whole variable domain, remainder taken from reference TRBV5-1 and TRBJ2-2, is KAGVTQTPRYLIKTRGQQVTLSCSPISGHRSVSWYQQTPGQGLQFLFEYFSETQRNKGNFPGRFSGRQFSNSRSEMNVSTLELGDSALYLCASSSRQAQIANTGELFFGEGSRLTVL.

Sample share makes this clonotype medium-sized. V and J are TRBV28 and TRBJ2-1, with 7 bases identical to TRBD1. From germline, CDR1 is MDHEN and CDR2 SYDVKM. The J segment lost 2 bases and the V segment lost 1 base, leaving 8 bases of the junction unmatched. The CDR3 runs 17 residues. The CDR3 region has the DNA TGTGCCAGCAGTTTATTCCAAGACAGGGTAACCTACAATGAGCAGTTCTTC. Protein product: CASSLFQDRVTYNEQFF.

This clonotype was seen repeatedly, ten times or more. V is TRBV20-1 and J is TRBJ2-4; 8 positions agree with TRBD2. The CDR3 spans 17 residues. Germline CDR1 and CDR2: DFQATT and SNEGSKA (reference sequence). Unmatched junction bases numbered 10, after V lost 2 bases and J lost 1 base. The CDR3 loop is CSARSPSSGLAKNIQYF. CDR3 bases: TGCAGTGCTAGATCGCCTTCTAGCGGGCTGGCCAAAAACATTCAGTACTTC.

There are a few counts of this clonotype. This chain links TRBV28 with TRBJ2-5; perhaps TRBD1 as D (6 bases). The germline V gene encodes CDR1 MDHEN and CDR2 SYDVKM. This CDR3 region has 14 residues. Between the trimmed V and J ends, which lost 6 bases and 5 bases, there was a span of 16 bases. CDR3 sequence: CASRTTGARETQYF. The CDR3 nucleotides are TGTGCCAGCAGGACGACAGGTGCTAGGGAGACCCAGTACTTC.

This clonotype was seen repeatedly, ten times or more. The rearrangement links TRBV6-2 or TRBV6-3 to TRBJ1-5; TRBD1 matches at 7 bases. Germline V gene data show CDR1 as MNHEY and CDR2 as SVGEGT. This CDR3 is built from 13 residues. V trimming: 6 bases; J trimming: 6 bases; junction bases outside the gene matches: 5. This CDR3 is CASRSTGPQPQHF. The CDR3 DNA follows: TGTGCCAGCAGATCGACAGGGCCTCAGCCCCAGCATTTT.

This clonotype was detected ten times or more. J is TRBJ2-7 and V is TRBV7-2; TRBD2 matches 11 bases. Germline loops: CDR1 SGHTA, CDR2 FQGNSA. This CDR3 is built from 15 residues. With V trimmed by 5 bases and J by 4 bases, 7 bases remained unmatched. This CDR3 is CASSQGLAEIYEQYF. CDR3 nucleotide sequence: TGTGCCAGCAGCCAGGGACTAGCGGAGATTTACGAGCAGTACTTC.

In this sample, this clonotype turned up many times. This sequence joins TRBV7-2 and TRBJ2-6; TRBD1 aligns across 10 bases. Losses at the gene ends were 4 bases for V and 2 bases for J; bases not matched to a gene: 8. The CDR3 consists of 18 residues. Germline CDR1 SGHTA, CDR2 FQGNSA. The CDR3 coding sequence is TGTGCCAGCAGCTCCAGCCAGACAGGGGGCGCTGGGGCCAACGTCCTGACTTTC. It specifies CASSSSQTGGAGANVLTF.

Notes on this clonotype: A read error may explain this, as a much larger clone is one base away. V and J are TRBV5-1 and TRBJ1-4, with D hard to call. The V gene's germline CDR1 is SGHRS and CDR2 YFSETQ. This CDR3 has 15 amino acids. The V end lost 1 base, the J end lost 0 bases, and 7 bases lay between the germline ends. CDR3 residues: CASSLSRSTNEKLFF. In nucleotides, the CDR3 is TGCGCCAGCAGCTTGAGTCGCTCAACTAATGAAAAACTGTTTTTT.

The rearrangement joins TRBV12-3 or TRBV12-4 to TRBJ2-5; no clear D. The CDR3 loop spans 14 amino acids. V was shortened by 6 bases and J by 2 bases, with 13 bases between the two germline ends. The CDR3 DNA is TGTGCCAGCAGACCAACACGAACTCAAGAGACCCAGTACTTC. Protein sequence: CASRPTRTQETQYF.

This clonotype has ten or more counts. The V gene is TRBV10-3, the J gene TRBJ2-1, with a weak D call TRBD2 (6 bases). The V and J ends lost 4 bases and 6 bases respectively, with 16 bases between them. The CDR3 covers 15 residues. The V gene's germline CDR1 is ENHRY and CDR2 SYGVKD. CDR3 in DNA: TGTGCCATCAGTGGCCTGGGGAGGACCGGCAATGAGCAGTTCTTC. Translated, it gives CAISGLGRTGNEQFF.

This clonotype has at least ten counts. The V gene is TRBV12-3 or TRBV12-4, the J gene TRBJ2-7; 7 bases align to TRBD1. Unmatched junction bases numbered 12, after V lost 7 bases and J lost 9 bases. The CDR3 contains 13 residues. This chain's CDR3 is CASTYVRQGWQYF. The CDR3 bases are TGTGCCAGCACCTATGTCCGACAGGGCTGGCAGTACTTC.

This clonotype was observed many times. The genes are TRBV20-1 and TRBJ2-2; D is perhaps TRBD1 (5 bases). CDR3 length: 16 residues. Germline assignment: CDR1 DFQATT and CDR2 SNEGSKA (reference sequence). The V and J ends lost 3 bases and 2 bases respectively, with 16 bases between them. In nucleotides, the CDR3 is TGCAGTGCTAGGAATGGACAACGACGTAACACCGGGGAGCTGTTTTTT. Translation gives CSARNGQRRNTGELFF.

This clonotype was counted at least ten times. This rearrangement joins TRBV10-3 to TRBJ1-1; D is unclear. V dropped 2 bases and J dropped 2 bases, with 9 bases sitting between them. Germline V gene data show CDR1 as ENHRY and CDR2 as SYGVKD. The CDR3 covers 14 residues. The CDR3 loop reads CAISERADNTEAFF. In DNA form, the CDR3 reads TGTGCCATCAGTGAGCGGGCAGATAACACTGAAGCTTTCTTT.

This clonotype was recorded at least ten times. J is TRBJ2-3 and V is TRBV5-1; D may be TRBD1 (5 bases). CDR3 length: 15 residues. The germline V gene has CDR1 SGHRS and CDR2 YFSETQ. Trimming took 0 bases from V and 0 from J, leaving 8 bases between them. This chain's CDR3 is CASSLGRGSTDTQYF. CDR3 sequence (DNA): TGCGCCAGCAGCTTGGGTAGGGGAAGCACAGATACGCAGTATTTT. The full variable domain, its missing parts supplied by reference TRBV5-1 and TRBJ2-3, is KAGVTQTPRYLIKTRGQQVTLSCSPISGHRSVSWYQQTPGQGLQFLFEYFSETQRNKGNFPGRFSGRQFSNSRSEMNVSTLELGDSALYLCASSLGRGSTDTQYFGPGTRLTVL.

This clonotype was seen ten or more times. The gene calls are TRBV7-8 and TRBJ1-2, with a weak D call TRBD1 (5 bases). Germline V CDR1 and CDR2: SGHVS, FQNEAQ. V was cut by 1 base and J by 8 bases, with 11 bases left in between. The CDR3 has 13 residues. DNA of the CDR3: TGTGCCAGCAGCTTAGGGGGGAATTCCGGCTACACCTTC. Residues: CASSLGGNSGYTF.

This clonotype showed up just a few times. The chain uses TRBV28 and TRBJ2-5; D is perhaps TRBD1 (6 bases). The V end was cut by 5 bases, the J end by 2 bases, with 12 bases between. The CDR3 extends over 14 amino acids. CDR1 is MDHEN and CDR2 is SYDVKM in the germline V gene. CDR3 nucleotides: TGTGCCAGCAGTCCACGGACAGTACAAGAGACCCAGTACTTC. It is translated as CASSPRTVQETQYF.

In this sample, this clonotype turned up many times. The chain links TRBV11-2 to TRBJ1-6; D gene unclear. Deletions cut 6 bases from V and 6 bases from J, with 9 bases between. This CDR3 comprises 13 residues. CDR1 and CDR2 from the germline V gene are SGHAT and FQNNGV. The CDR3, as DNA: TGTGCCAGCAGACAGTTCTTTAATTCACCCCTCCACTTT. The encoded protein is CASRQFFNSPLHF.

As to this clonotype: A clone one base away is much larger, so this may be a read error. The chain couples TRBV20-1 to TRBJ2-7; D is perhaps TRBD1 or TRBD2 (5 bases each). The germline CDR1 and CDR2 sequences are DFQATT and SNEGSKA (reference sequence). Trimming removed 1 base at V and 2 bases at J, with 18 bases between. There are 16 residues in the CDR3. The CDR3 sequence is CSARATLMGETYEQYF. For the CDR3, the DNA is TGCAGTGCTAGAGCCACCCTTATGGGGGAGACCTACGAGCAGTACTTC.

This clonotype appeared many times. The gene calls are TRBV6-2 or TRBV6-3 and TRBJ2-3; TRBD2 matches at 9 bases. The CDR3 runs to 15 residues. J was trimmed by 2 bases and V by 2 bases; bases with no gene match: 2. Germline CDR1 and CDR2: MNHEY and SVGEGT. CDR3 nucleotide sequence: TGTGCCAGCAGTTACGCGGGGGGGTACACAGATACGCAGTATTTT. It yields the protein CASSYAGGYTDTQYF.

This clonotype was detected ten times or more. The V gene is TRBV9, the J gene TRBJ2-5; 7 nucleotides agree with TRBD2. The CDR3 has 14 amino acids. The junction had 5 bases not matched to a gene; V was cut back by 4 bases and J by 2 bases. Germline CDR1 is SGDLS and CDR2 is YYNGEE. CDR3 sequence reads: CASSPRTSQETQYF. The DNA for the CDR3 is TGTGCCAGCAGCCCCAGGACTAGTCAAGAGACCCAGTACTTC.

This clonotype has a count of ten or more. CDR3 protein: CATSRSNSGGHSGANVLTF. DNA for the CDR3: TGTGCCACCAGTCGTAGTAATTCAGGGGGCCACTCTGGGGCCAACGTCCTGACTTTC. The rearrangement joins TRBV24-1 to TRBJ2-6; 8 nucleotides align to TRBD1. Germline V CDR1 and CDR2: KGHDR, SFDVKD. V was clipped by 6 bases and J by 0 bases; unmatched bases: 12. The CDR3 totals 19 residues.

For this clonotype: Given a much more abundant clone one base away, this may be a read error. The chain has TRBV7-9 and TRBJ2-3; D is perhaps TRBD2 (5 bases). The CDR3 covers 15 residues. Trimming left V 9 bases short and J 0 bases short, with 16 bases between. CDR1 is SEHNR and CDR2 is FQNEAQ in the germline V gene (reference sequence). The DNA for the CDR3 is TGTGCCAGAAGCCCACCGGGAACTAGCACAGATACGCAGTATTTT. As protein: CARSPPGTSTDTQYF.

This clonotype has a count of ten or more. The chain employs TRBV5-1 and TRBJ2-3; TRBD2 agrees at 7 bases. The germline V gene has CDR1 SGHRS and CDR2 YFSETQ. Germline trimming cut 0 bases from V and 3 bases from J; bases unmatched to any gene: 1. This CDR3 is built from 14 residues. The CDR3 nucleotides read TGCGCCAGCAGCTTGGGGACTAGGACAGATACGCAGTATTTT. This encodes CASSLGTRTDTQYF.

The J gene is TRBJ1-2, the V gene TRBV7-9; D unresolved. CDR1 is SEHNR, CDR2 FQNEAQ, per germline (reference sequence). This CDR3 contains 12 residues. V lost 6 bases, J lost 2 bases, and 7 bases lay in between. In DNA form, the CDR3 reads TGTGCCAGCAGTCCGGGGAACTATGGCTACACCTTC. Translating it yields CASSPGNYGYTF.